This TCR beta chain was found in a study of Ad26.COV2.S vaccination and SARS-CoV-2 variants. Study-wide points: Measurement of non-spike TCR breadth gave similar results in vaccine and placebo recipients.

Treatment meaning: approximately 18 received Ad26.COV2.S at low or high dose, single or two shots; several received placebo; per-sample allocation not given. Collection of samples fell on day 63 after the first vaccine or placebo injection. This clone appeared a few times. Its antigen is not identified. CDR1 ENHRY and CDR2 SYGVKD come from the germline V gene. V gave up 10 bases and J gave up 6 bases, with 15 bases separating them. This CDR3 has 12 residues. Generated by immunoSEQ multiplex PCR, the TCRdb table keeps only in-frame clones and is missing some. Counted here are about 250,000 clones, about 90% occurring once; the ten biggest clones make up 3% to 4%.

The source is a person aged 18-60 years who received the Ad26.COV2.S COVID-19 vaccine or a placebo. The sample consisted of peripheral blood, taken in a trial of Ad26.COV2.S vaccine versus placebo. The chain joins TRBV10-3 to TRBJ1-2; D might be TRBD1 (6 bases). This CDR3 reads CATGEQGHGYTF. CDR3 DNA sequence: TGTGCCACGGGCGAACAGGGACATGGCTACACCTTC.